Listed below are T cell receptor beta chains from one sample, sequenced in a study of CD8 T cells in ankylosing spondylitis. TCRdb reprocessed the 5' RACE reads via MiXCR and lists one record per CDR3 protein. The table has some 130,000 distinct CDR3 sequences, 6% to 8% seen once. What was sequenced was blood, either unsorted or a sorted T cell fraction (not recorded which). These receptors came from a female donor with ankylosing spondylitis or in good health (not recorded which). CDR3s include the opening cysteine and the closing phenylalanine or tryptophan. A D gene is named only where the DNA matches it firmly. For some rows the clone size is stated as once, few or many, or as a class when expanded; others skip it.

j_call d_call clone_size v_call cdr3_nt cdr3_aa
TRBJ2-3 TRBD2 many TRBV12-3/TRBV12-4 TGTGCCAGCAGCCATCTAGCGGGGGGGAACACAGATACGCAGTATTTT CASSHLAGGNTDTQYF
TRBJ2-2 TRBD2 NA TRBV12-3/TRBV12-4 TGTACCAGCAGTTTAGCAGGACTAGCCGCAGAGAACACCGGGGAGCTGTTTTTT CTSSLAGLAAENTGELFF
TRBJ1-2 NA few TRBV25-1 TGTGCCAGCAGTTCCCCTGCCGGGACAAACTATGGCTACACCTTC CASSSPAGTNYGYTF
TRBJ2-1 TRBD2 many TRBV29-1 TGCAGCGTTGAAGTGTCAGCGGGGGGGCCGGGTGAGCAGTTCTTC CSVEVSAGGPGEQFF
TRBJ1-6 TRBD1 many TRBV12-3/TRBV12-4 TGTGCCAGCTGTCAAGGACAGGCCGATAATTCACCCCTCCACTTT CASCQGQADNSPLHF
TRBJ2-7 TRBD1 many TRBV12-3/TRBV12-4 TGTGCCAGCAGCCAAGGGACAGCCTACGAGCAGTACTTC CASSQGTAYEQYF
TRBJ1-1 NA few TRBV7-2 TGTGCCAGCGAGACCTATGGGGCCCCTGAAGGTGCTTTCTTT CASETYGAPEGAFF
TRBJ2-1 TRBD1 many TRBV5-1 TGCGCCAGCAGCTTGGCCGGGACAGGGCTGACGAATGAGCAGTTCTTC CASSLAGTGLTNEQFF
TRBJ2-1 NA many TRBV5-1 TGCGCCAGCAGCTTGCTGACGGACAGCTCCTACAATGAGCAGTTCTTC CASSLLTDSSYNEQFF
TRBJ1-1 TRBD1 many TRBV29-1 TGCAGCGTTGTAGGTCCAGGGGGGAACACTGAAGCTTTCTTT CSVVGPGGNTEAFF
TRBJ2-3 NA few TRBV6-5 TGTGCCAGCAGTTCTGGGTCCCGTACGCAGTATTTT CASSSGSRTQYF
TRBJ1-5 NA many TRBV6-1 TGTGCCAGCAGTGTGGGCAACAATCAGCCCCAGCATTTT CASSVGNNQPQHF
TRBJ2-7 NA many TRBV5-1 TGCGCCAGCAGCTTGAGCGGCAGTCTAGAAGGAGAGCAGTACTTC CASSLSGSLEGEQYF
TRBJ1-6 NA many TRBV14 TGTGCCAGCAGCCAACTAGGGGGGGAAAACTCCTATAATTCACCCCTCCACTTT CASSQLGGENSYNSPLHF
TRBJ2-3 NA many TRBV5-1 TGCGCCAGCAGCCGGGACGGAAGCACAGATACGCAGTATTTT CASSRDGSTDTQYF
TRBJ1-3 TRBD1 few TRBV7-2 TGTGCCAGCAGCTATGGACAGGGATCCGGAAACACCATATATTTT CASSYGQGSGNTIYF
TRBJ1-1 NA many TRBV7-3 TGTGCCAGCAGTCCCGGGTCGCTGAACACTGAAGCTTTCTTT CASSPGSLNTEAFF
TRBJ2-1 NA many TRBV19 TGTGCCAGTAGTGGAGGGCAGGTGTTATACAATGAGCAGTTCTTC CASSGGQVLYNEQFF
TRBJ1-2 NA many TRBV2 TGTGCCAGCAGAGGGGCAGGGAGAAACTATGGCTACACCTTC CASRGAGRNYGYTF
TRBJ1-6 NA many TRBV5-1 TGCGCCAGCAGCTTCGAGGGCCTTTTGAATTCACCCCTCCACTTT CASSFEGLLNSPLHF
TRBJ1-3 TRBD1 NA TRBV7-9 TGTGCCAGCAGCTCGGGACAGAGCTCTGGAAACACCATATATTTT CASSSGQSSGNTIYF
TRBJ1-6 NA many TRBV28 TGTGCCAGCAGCGACAGGAATAATTCACCCCTCCACTTT CASSDRNNSPLHF
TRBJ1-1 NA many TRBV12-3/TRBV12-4 TGTGCCAGCAGCCGCCCCCGGGGACTGAACACTGAAGCTTTCTTT CASSRPRGLNTEAFF
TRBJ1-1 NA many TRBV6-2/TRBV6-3 TGTGCCAGCTTCGGAGCCCACGCTGAAGCTTTCTTT CASFGAHAEAFF
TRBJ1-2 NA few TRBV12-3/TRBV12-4 TGTGCCAGCAAACTCGGGTCAAGTTATGGCTACACCTTC CASKLGSSYGYTF
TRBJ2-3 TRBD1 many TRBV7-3 TGTGCCAGCAGCTTCGCAGGGGGTGGCACAGATACGCAGTATTTT CASSFAGGGTDTQYF
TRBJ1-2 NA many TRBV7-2 TGTGCCAGCAGCCCCGGAGGCTACACCTTC CASSPGGYTF
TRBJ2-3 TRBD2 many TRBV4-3 TGCGCCAGCAGCCCGCGGTCGGTAGCGGGGGGACTCCTAAGCACAGATACGCAGTATTTT CASSPRSVAGGLLSTDTQYF
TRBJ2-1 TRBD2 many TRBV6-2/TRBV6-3 TGTGCCAGCCAAACGGGAGGTTGGCAGTTCTTC CASQTGGWQFF